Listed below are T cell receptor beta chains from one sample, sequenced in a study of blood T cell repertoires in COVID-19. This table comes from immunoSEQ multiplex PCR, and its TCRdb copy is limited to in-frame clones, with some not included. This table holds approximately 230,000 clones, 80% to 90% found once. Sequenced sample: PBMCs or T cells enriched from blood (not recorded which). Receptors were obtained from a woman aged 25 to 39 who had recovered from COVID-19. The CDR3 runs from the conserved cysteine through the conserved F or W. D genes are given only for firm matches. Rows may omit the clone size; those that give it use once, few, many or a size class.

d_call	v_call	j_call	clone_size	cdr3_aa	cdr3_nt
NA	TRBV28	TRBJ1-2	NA	CASSSTGYGYTF	TGTGCCAGCAGCTCAACAGGGTATGGCTACACCTTC
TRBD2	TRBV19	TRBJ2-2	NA	CASSIVAGGGSGELFF	TGTGCCAGTAGTATAGTAGCGGGTGGTGGTTCCGGGGAGCTGTTTTTT
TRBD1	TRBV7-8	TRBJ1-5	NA	CASSLGQGSLNQPQHF	TGTGCCAGCAGCCTAGGACAGGGATCTCTCAATCAGCCCCAGCATTTT
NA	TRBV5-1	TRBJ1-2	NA	CASSPLGGEYGYTF	TGCGCCAGCAGCCCCCTGGGGGGTGAGTATGGCTACACCTTC
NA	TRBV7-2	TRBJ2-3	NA	CASSSPLLRQSTDTQYF	TGTGCCAGCAGCTCTCCCCTGTTAAGACAGAGCACAGATACGCAGTATTTT
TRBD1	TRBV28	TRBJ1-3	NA	CASSPSGTGLSGNTIYF	TGTGCCAGCAGTCCTTCTGGGACAGGTCTCTCTGGAAACACCATATATTTT
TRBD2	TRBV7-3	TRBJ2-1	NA	CASSSGLARSYNEQFF	TGTGCCAGCAGCTCCGGACTAGCGCGCTCCTACAATGAGCAGTTCTTC
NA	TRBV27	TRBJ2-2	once	CASSQRRGAFNTGELFF	TGTGCCAGCAGCCAGAGACGAGGAGCCTTCAACACCGGGGAGCTGTTTTTT
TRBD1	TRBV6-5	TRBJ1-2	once	CASRTGQGDGYTF	TGTGCCAGCAGAACGGGACAGGGTGATGGCTACACCTTC
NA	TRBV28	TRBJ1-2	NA	CASTSLNYGYTF	TGTGCCAGCACCTCGCTAAACTATGGCTACACCTTC
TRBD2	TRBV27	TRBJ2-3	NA	CASSARAGALTDTQYF	TGTGCCAGCAGTGCCCGAGCGGGAGCCCTCACAGATACGCAGTATTTT
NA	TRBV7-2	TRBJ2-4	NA	CASSHTSRDIQYF	TGTGCCAGCAGCCATACTAGTCGTGACATTCAGTACTTC
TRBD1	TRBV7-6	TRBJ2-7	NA	CASSLRRDREQYF	TGTGCCAGCAGCTTACGCCGGGACAGAGAGCAGTACTTC
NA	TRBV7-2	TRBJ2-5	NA	CASSLAADQETQYF	TGTGCCAGCAGCTTAGCGGCAGACCAAGAGACCCAGTACTTC
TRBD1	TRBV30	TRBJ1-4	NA	CAWSVLGQRGEKLFF	TGTGCCTGGAGTGTACTGGGACAGAGGGGTGAAAAACTGTTTTTT
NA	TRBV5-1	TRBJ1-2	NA	CASSPGGTRSNYGYTF	TGCGCCAGCAGCCCCGGGGGTACTAGATCTAACTATGGCTACACCTTC
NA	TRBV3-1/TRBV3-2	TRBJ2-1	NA	CASSYTHSDNEQFF	TGTGCCAGCAGCTATACGCACTCCGACAATGAGCAGTTCTTC
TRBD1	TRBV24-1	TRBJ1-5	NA	CATSDRTGRQPQHF	TGTGCCACCAGTGACCGGACAGGAAGACAGCCCCAGCATTTT
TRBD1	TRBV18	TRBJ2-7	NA	CASSPAGQGDYEQYF	TGTGCCAGCTCACCGGCGGGACAGGGGGACTACGAGCAGTACTTC
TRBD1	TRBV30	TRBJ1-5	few	CAWSRDSLGQPQHF	TGTGCCTGGAGTAGGGACAGTCTAGGTCAGCCCCAGCATTTT
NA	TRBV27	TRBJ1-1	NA	CASSLGGHTEAFF	TGTGCCAGCAGTTTAGGAGGACACACTGAAGCTTTCTTT
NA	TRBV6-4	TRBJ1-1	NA	CASSDSSTGNTEAFF	TGTGCCAGCAGTGACTCGAGTACAGGGAACACTGAAGCTTTCTTT
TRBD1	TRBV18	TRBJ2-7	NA	CASSPRPGGSGEQYF	TGTGCCAGCTCACCAAGGCCAGGGGGATCGGGGGAGCAGTACTTC
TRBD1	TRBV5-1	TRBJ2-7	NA	CASRPGQGGYEQYF	TGCGCCAGCAGACCGGGACAGGGAGGGTACGAGCAGTACTTC
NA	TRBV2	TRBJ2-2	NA	CASTEGRAAGELFF	TGTGCCAGCACCGAAGGCAGGGCGGCTGGGGAGCTGTTTTTT
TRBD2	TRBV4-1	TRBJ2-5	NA	CASSQDPRGEETQYF	TGCGCCAGCAGCCAAGATCCTCGGGGGGAAGAGACCCAGTACTTC
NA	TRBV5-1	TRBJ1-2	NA	CASSLPGLANNGYTF	TGCGCCAGCAGCCTACCGGGACTTGCTAACAATGGCTACACCTTC
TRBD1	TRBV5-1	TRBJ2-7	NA	CASSWTGYGEQYF	TGCGCCAGCAGCTGGACAGGGTATGGCGAGCAGTACTTC
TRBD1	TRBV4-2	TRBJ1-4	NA	CASSPEDRRLKKLFF	TGTGCCAGCAGCCCTGAGGACAGGCGGTTGAAGAAACTGTTTTTT
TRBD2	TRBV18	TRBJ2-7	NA	CASSRYSQIPGLGSYEQYF	TGTGCCAGCTCGCGTTACTCTCAAATACCGGGACTAGGTAGTTACGAGCAGTACTTC
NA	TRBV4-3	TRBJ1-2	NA	CASSQDAGVHGYTF	TGCGCCAGCAGCCAAGATGCAGGGGTCCATGGCTACACCTTC
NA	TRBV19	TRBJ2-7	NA	CASSIQDEQYF	TGTGCCAGTAGTATACAGGACGAGCAGTACTTC
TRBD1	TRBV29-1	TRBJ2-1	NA	CSVEGQGDNEQFF	TGCAGCGTTGAGGGACAGGGGGACAATGAGCAGTTCTTC
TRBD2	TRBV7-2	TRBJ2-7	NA	CASSSSGSSYEQYF	TGTGCCAGCAGCTCTAGCGGCAGCTCCTACGAGCAGTACTTC
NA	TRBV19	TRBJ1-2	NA	CASSYDYGYTF	TGTGCCAGTAGTTATGACTATGGCTACACCTTC
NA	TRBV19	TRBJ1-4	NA	CASRAGREKLFF	TGTGCCTCCAGGGCAGGGCGTGAAAAACTGTTTTTT
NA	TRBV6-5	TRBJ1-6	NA	CASSYSNDYPRSPLHF	TGTGCCAGCAGTTACTCGAACGACTACCCACGTTCACCCCTCCACTTT
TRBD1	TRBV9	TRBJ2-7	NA	CASSVEDRGSAQYF	TGTGCCAGCAGCGTAGAGGACAGGGGGTCTGCGCAGTACTTC
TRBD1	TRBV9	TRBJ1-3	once	CASSAGPGTGGNTIYF	TGTGCCAGCAGCGCCGGACCGGGGACAGGGGGAAACACCATATATTTT
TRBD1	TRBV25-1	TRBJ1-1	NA	CASSDPLTGDTEAFF	TGTGCCAGCAGTGACCCTTTAACAGGGGACACTGAAGCTTTCTTT
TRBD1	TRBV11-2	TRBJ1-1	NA	CASSFPRTGIRNHTEAFF	TGTGCCAGCAGCTTTCCCCGGACAGGGATCAGAAACCACACTGAAGCTTTCTTT